This TCR beta chain comes out of a study of blood T cell repertoires in COVID-19. The germline V gene encodes CDR1 SGDLS and CDR2 YYNGEE. V lost 3 bases and J lost 4; bases outside the gene matches: 8. The CDR3 consists of 17 residues. The table came from immunoSEQ multiplex PCR; TCRdb's copy has only in-frame clones and leaves some out. In the table there are approximately 170,000 clones, 75% to 90% of which are singletons. This clonotype was obtained from a woman younger than 30 who had recovered from COVID-19. The specimen was PBMCs or T cells enriched from blood (not recorded which). The chain carries TRBV9 and TRBJ2-1, with 12 bases lining up with TRBD2. The chain's CDR3 is CASSASGRAFGYNEQFF. CDR3 bases: TGTGCCAGCAGCGCTAGCGGGAGGGCCTTTGGGTACAATGAGCAGTTCTTC.